The entry that follows covers one T cell receptor beta chain sequence. The primer mix had 60 Vbeta and 13 Jbeta primers. The assay was immunoSEQ multiplex PCR, and TCRdb's table has in-frame clones only and misses some. The sample has tens of thousands of clones, about 70% seen once; the top ten hold 2% to 2.5%. This sample is drawn from a study of cytomegalovirus exposure and HLA in healthy donors. This CDR3 has 14 residues. CDR1 is MGHRA, CDR2 YSYEKL, per germline. V lost 4 bases, J lost 6 bases, and 3 bases stayed unmatched. The sequence was collected from a woman aged 25 to 45 in good health and CMV-seronegative. Material: PBMCs. The chain is built from TRBV4-1 and TRBJ1-4; 9 nucleotides line up with TRBD1. As DNA, the CDR3 is TGCGCCAGCAGCCTACAGGGGGCTCATGAAAAACTGTTTTTT. Protein sequence: CASSLQGAHEKLFF.